This TCR beta chain was retrieved from a study of blood T cell repertoires in COVID-19. Study information: Sites across the United States, Italy and Spain contributed samples from acute and convalescent COVID-19. PBMCs, B-cell-depleted T cells, or T cells were the source of the cDNA or gDNA that made up the material.

In the authors' methods: Amplified reference gene primers provided the basis for estimating nucleated cell counts. Here immunoSEQ multiplex PCR was the method, and the copy in TCRdb shows in-frame clones only, minus some. V, J and clone size are taken as reported in that table, and D and trimming were inferred from the DNA itself. The sample consists of about 260,000 clones, about 87% of them appearing once. This TCR derives from a woman in her forties who had recovered from COVID-19. Sequencing was done on a sample of peripheral blood.

This CDR3 is CASRLTGPYEQYF. As DNA, the CDR3 is TGTGCCAGCAGGTTGACAGGTCCCTACGAGCAGTACTTC. The chain has TRBV2 and TRBJ2-7, with D maybe TRBD1 (6 bases). The germline gives CDR1 SNHLY, CDR2 FYNNEI. The CDR3 is 13 residues long. Trimming removed 6 bases at V and 2 bases at J, with 11 bases between.